The present TCR beta chain was sequenced within a study of T cells after posttransplantation cyclophosphamide. This clone was seen only a few times. Cyclophosphamide on days +3 and +4 followed busulfan-fludarabine conditioning and a marrow graft. Only in-frame clones appear in the TCRdb table, and some are missing; sequencing was by immunoSEQ multiplex PCR. The sample lists tens of thousands of clones, none appearing once, the ten largest making up more than 1.5%. The receptor was isolated from a male patient in his late teens or twenties who received an allogeneic stem cell transplant from a related donor, was CMV-positive, and had no GVHD. Some T cells may be supplied by the graft donor. The sample consisted of PBMCs, taken after allogeneic stem cell transplant with posttransplant cyclophosphamide.

CDR3 residues: CASRVGGVSTDTQYF. The CDR3 DNA is TGTGCCAGCAGGGTGGGAGGGGTTAGCACAGATACGCAGTATTTT. V and J are TRBV27 and TRBJ2-3; 7 positions agree with TRBD2. This CDR3 has 15 residues. After removal of 6 bases from V and 0 bases from J, the junction contained 6 bases not matched to a gene. Germline V gene data show CDR1 as MNHEY and CDR2 as SMNVEV (reference sequence).